This T cell receptor (beta chain) originates from a study of cytomegalovirus exposure and HLA in healthy donors. The PCR had 60 Vbeta and 13 Jbeta primers. TCRdb's copy holds only in-frame clones and misses some; the assay was immunoSEQ multiplex PCR. The sample records 130,000 to 150,000 clones, 65% to 90% being singletons. The junction had 4 bases not matched to a gene; V was cut back by 0 bases and J by 3 bases. Germline CDR1 and CDR2: SGHRS and YFSETQ. This CDR3 contains 15 residues. In its sample, this clone was seen a few times. The sequencing sample was made of PBMCs. V gene TRBV5-1 combines with J gene TRBJ2-3; 7 nucleotides agree with TRBD1. The receptor comes from a woman aged 25 to 39 in good health and CMV-seronegative. The CDR3 loop reads CASSLDTGETDTQYF. The DNA of the CDR3 is TGCGCCAGCAGCTTGGACACAGGGGAAACAGATACGCAGTATTTT.